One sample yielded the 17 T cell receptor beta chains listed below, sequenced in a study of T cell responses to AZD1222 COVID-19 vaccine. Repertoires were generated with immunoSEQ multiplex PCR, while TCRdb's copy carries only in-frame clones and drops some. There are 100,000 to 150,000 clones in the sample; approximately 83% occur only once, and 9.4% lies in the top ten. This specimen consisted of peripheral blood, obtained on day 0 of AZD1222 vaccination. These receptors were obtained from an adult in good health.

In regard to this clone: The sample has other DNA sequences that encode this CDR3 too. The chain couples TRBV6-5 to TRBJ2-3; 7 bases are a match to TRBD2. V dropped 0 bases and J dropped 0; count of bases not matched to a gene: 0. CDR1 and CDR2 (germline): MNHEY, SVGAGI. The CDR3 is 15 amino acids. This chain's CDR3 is CASSYSSGSTDTQYF. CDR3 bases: TGTGCCAGCAGTTACTCTAGCGGGAGCACAGATACGCAGTATTTT.

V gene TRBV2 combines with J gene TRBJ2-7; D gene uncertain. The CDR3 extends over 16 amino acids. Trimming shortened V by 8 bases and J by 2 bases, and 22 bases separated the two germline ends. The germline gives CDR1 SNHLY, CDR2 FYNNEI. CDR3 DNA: TGTGCCAGCTCTTCGGGTTATCGAGCCGGAACCTACGAGCAGTACTTC. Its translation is CASSSGYRAGTYEQYF.

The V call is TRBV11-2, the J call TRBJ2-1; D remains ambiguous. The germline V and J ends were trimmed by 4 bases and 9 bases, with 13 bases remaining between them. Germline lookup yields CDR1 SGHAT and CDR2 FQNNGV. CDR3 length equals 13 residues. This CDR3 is CASSSSPVSEQFF. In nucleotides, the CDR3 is TGTGCCAGCAGCTCATCCCCGGTTAGTGAGCAGTTCTTC.

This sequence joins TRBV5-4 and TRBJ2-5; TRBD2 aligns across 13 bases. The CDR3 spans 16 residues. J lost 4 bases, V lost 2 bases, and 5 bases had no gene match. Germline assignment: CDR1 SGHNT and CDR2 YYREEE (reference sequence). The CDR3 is CASSLLAGGSGETQYF. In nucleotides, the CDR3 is TGTGCCAGCAGCTTACTAGCGGGGGGGAGTGGAGAGACCCAGTACTTC.

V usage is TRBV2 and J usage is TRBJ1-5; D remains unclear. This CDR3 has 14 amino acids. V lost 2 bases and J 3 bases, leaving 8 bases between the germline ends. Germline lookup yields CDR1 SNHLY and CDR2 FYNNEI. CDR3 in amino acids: CASSERSDNQPQHF. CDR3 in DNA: TGTGCCAGCAGTGAAAGGTCAGACAATCAGCCCCAGCATTTT.

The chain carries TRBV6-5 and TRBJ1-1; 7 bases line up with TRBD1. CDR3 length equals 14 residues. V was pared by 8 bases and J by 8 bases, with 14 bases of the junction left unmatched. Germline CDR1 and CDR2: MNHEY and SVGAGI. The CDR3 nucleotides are TGTGCCAGCGGCGGTGTGCGACAGGGCCAAGAAGCTTTCTTT. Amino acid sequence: CASGGVRQGQEAFF.

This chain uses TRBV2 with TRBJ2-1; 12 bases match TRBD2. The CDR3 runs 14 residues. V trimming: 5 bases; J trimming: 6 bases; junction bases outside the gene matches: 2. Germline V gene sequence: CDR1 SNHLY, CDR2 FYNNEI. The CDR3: CASSTSGRLNEQFF. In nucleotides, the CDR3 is TGTGCCAGCAGTACTAGCGGGAGGCTCAATGAGCAGTTCTTC.

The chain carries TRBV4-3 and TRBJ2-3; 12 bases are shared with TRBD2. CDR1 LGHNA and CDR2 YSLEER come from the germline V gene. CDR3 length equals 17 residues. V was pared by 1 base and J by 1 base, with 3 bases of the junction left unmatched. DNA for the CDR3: TGCGCCAGCAGCCAAGTTTCTAGCGGGAGGGGCACAGATACGCAGTATTTT. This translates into CASSQVSSGRGTDTQYF.

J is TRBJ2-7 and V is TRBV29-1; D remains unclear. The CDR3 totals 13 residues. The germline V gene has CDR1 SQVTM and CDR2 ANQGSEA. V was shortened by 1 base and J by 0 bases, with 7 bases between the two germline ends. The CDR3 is CSVEVTGSYEQYF. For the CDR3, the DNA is TGCAGCGTTGAAGTGACGGGCTCCTACGAGCAGTACTTC.

CDR3 in DNA: TGTGCCAGCAGCTTAGCTTTTCAAGAGACTGAAGCTTTCTTT. This gives the protein CASSLAFQETEAFF. The V and J genes are TRBV11-2 and TRBJ1-1; the D is unclear. Germline-derived CDR1 and CDR2 are SGHAT and FQNNGV. Trimming pared 1 base from V and 5 bases from J, leaving 11 bases between. There are 14 residues in the CDR3.

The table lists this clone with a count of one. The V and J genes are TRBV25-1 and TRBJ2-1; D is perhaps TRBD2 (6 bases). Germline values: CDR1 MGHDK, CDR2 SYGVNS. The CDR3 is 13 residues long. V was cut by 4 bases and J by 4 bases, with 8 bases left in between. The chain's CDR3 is CASSGLDYNEQFF. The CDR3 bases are TGTGCCAGCAGTGGACTAGATTACAATGAGCAGTTCTTC.

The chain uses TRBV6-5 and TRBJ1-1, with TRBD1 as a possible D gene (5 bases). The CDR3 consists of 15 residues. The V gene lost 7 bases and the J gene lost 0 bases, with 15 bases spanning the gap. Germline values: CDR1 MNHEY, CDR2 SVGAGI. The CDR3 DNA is TGTGCCAGCATCCTTGGGGGAAGGTTGAACACTGAAGCTTTCTTT. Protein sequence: CASILGGRLNTEAFF.

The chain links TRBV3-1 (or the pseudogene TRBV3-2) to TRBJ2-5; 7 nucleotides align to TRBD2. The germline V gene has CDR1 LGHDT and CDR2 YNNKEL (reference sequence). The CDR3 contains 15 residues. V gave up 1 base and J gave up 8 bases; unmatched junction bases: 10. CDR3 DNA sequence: TGTGCCAGCAGCCAAGGCCCCAGCGGGGCGGGCACCCAGTACTTC. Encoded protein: CASSQGPSGAGTQYF.

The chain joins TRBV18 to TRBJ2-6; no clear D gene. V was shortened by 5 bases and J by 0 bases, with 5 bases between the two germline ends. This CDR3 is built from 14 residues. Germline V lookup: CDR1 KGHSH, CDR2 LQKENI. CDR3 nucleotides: TGTGCCAGCTCAATCGACTCTGGGGCCAACGTCCTGACTTTC. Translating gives CASSIDSGANVLTF.

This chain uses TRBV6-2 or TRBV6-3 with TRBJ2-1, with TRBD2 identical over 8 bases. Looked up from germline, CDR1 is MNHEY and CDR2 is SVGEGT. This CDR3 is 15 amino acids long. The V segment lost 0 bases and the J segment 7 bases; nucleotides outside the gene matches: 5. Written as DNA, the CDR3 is TGTGCCAGCAGTTACTCCCAGCGGGAGTTTAATGAGCAGTTCTTC. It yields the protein CASSYSQREFNEQFF.

The CDR3 region is CASSPTGTGIYEQYF. The CDR3, as DNA: TGTGCCAGCAGTCCAACCGGGACAGGAATCTACGAGCAGTACTTC. The genes are TRBV7-9 and TRBJ2-7, with 8 bases fitting TRBD1. The CDR3 is made up of 15 amino acids. V gave up 6 bases and J gave up 3 bases; unmatched junction bases: 10. Per germline, CDR1 SEHNR and CDR2 FQNEAQ (reference sequence).

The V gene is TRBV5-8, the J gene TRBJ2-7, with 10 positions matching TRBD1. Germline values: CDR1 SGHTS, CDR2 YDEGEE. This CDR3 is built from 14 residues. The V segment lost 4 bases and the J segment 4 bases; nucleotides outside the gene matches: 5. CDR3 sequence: CASSPWTGGYEQYF. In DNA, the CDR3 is TGTGCCAGCAGCCCATGGACAGGGGGGTACGAGCAGTACTTC.